Presented here are 25 T cell receptor beta chains from one specimen sequenced in a study of T cells after yellow fever vaccination. A single record per CDR3 protein comes from TCRdb applying MiXCR to the 5' RACE reads. The sample has 300,000 to 400,000 distinct CDR3 sequences; 8.7% are singletons. Sequences were derived from PBMCs, sampled on the day of the first yellow fever vaccination. The receptor set was obtained from a young man who received the YFV17D yellow fever vaccine.

This clonotype was observed a handful of times. The chain employs TRBV4-1 and TRBJ2-5, with 8 bases fitting TRBD2. Germline V gene sequence: CDR1 MGHRA, CDR2 YSYEKL. The CDR3 runs to 15 residues. Trimming took 4 bases from V and 5 from J; bases not matched to a gene: 9. CDR3 region: CASSPSTTSVETQYF. Written as DNA, the CDR3 is TGCGCCAGCAGCCCATCAACGACTAGCGTTGAGACCCAGTACTTC.

This clonotype was seen only once. This chain uses TRBV5-1 with TRBJ1-2; tentative D call: TRBD1 (6 bases). The CDR3 runs 15 residues. Germline V CDR1 and CDR2: SGHRS, YFSETQ. V was shortened by 3 bases and J by 3 bases, with 15 bases between the two germline ends. The CDR3 nucleotides are TGCGCCAGCAGCTACGGAAGCAGGGGCGACTATGGCTACACCTTC. Its protein product is CASSYGSRGDYGYTF.

This clonotype was detected ten times or more. This chain uses TRBV29-1 with TRBJ2-3; 13 bases match TRBD2. This CDR3 has 13 amino acids. The ends lost 7 bases at V and 11 bases at J; junction bases unmatched: 9. Germline CDR1 reads SQVTM; CDR2 reads ANQGSEA. The CDR3 sequence is CSATSGGNPGQYF. The CDR3 nucleotides read TGCAGCGCGACTAGCGGGGGGAACCCAGGGCAGTATTTT.

This clonotype was seen a handful of times. V gene TRBV6-1 combines with J gene TRBJ1-5; 7 bases are a match to TRBD1. CDR1 and CDR2 (germline): MNHNS, SASEGT. This CDR3 has 14 residues. V shed 7 bases, J shed 5 bases, and the junction held 8 bases outside the gene matches. The CDR3 loop reads CASNAGTVDQPQHF. In DNA form, the CDR3 reads TGTGCCAGCAATGCCGGGACAGTTGATCAGCCCCAGCATTTT.

This clonotype showed up just a few times. The chain joins TRBV7-3 to TRBJ1-6; possibly TRBD1 for D (5 bases). V was cut by 5 bases and J by 6 bases, with 11 bases left in between. Germline CDR1 is SGHTA and CDR2 is FQGTGA. The CDR3 is 14 amino acids. The CDR3 DNA sequence: TGTGCCAGCAGCCGGACATATGTTAATTCACCCCTCCACTTT. This codes for CASSRTYVNSPLHF. Looking up the rest from reference TRBV7-3 and TRBJ1-6 gives the full variable domain: GAGVSQTPSNKVTEKGKYVELRCDPISGHTALYWYRQSLGQGPEFLIYFQGTGAADDSGLPNDRFFAVRPEGSVSTLKIQRTERGDSAVYLCASSRTYVNSPLHFGNGTRLTVT.

A few counts support this clonotype. The genes are TRBV7-2 and TRBJ2-1; 7 nucleotides agree with TRBD1. Germline V CDR1 and CDR2: SGHTA, FQGNSA. J lost 7 bases, V lost 2 bases, and 5 bases had no gene match. The CDR3 runs 14 residues. The CDR3 DNA sequence: TGTGCCAGCAGCTTACGAGGGGGCGGGAATGAGCAGTTCTTC. Protein sequence: CASSLRGGGNEQFF.

The chain carries TRBV29-1 and TRBJ2-7; D is possibly TRBD1 or TRBD2 (6 bases each). V dropped 1 base and J dropped 1 base, with 14 bases sitting between them. The CDR3 has 15 residues. Germline loops: CDR1 SQVTM, CDR2 ANQGSEA. CDR3 nucleotides: TGCAGCGTTGAAGGGGTGGGGGGCCTTTCCTACGAGCAGTACTTC. Amino acids: CSVEGVGGLSYEQYF.

The rearrangement links TRBV5-1 to TRBJ1-5, with a weak D call TRBD1 (5 bases). Trimming cost V 0 bases and J 6 bases, with 13 bases left between them. In germline, CDR1 is SGHRS, CDR2 YFSETQ. The CDR3 totals 15 residues. The CDR3 DNA follows: TGCGCCAGCAGCTTGGGCGGGGCCGGGGGTCAGCCCCAGCATTTT. This gives the protein CASSLGGAGGQPQHF.

In this sample, this clonotype turned up a few times. CDR3 bases: TGCAGTGCTAGAGGATCTAGGCAGGGACATCAGCCCCAGCATTTT. Protein: CSARGSRQGHQPQHF. This chain joins TRBV20-1 and TRBJ1-5, with a tentative D call TRBD1 (5 bases). Trimming stripped 1 base from V and 5 bases from J, with 15 bases between. The CDR3 contains 15 residues. The germline V gene encodes CDR1 DFQATT and CDR2 SNEGSKA (reference sequence).

There are a few counts of this clonotype. The rearrangement joins TRBV7-2 to TRBJ2-1, with unresolved D. Trimming took 5 bases from V and 9 from J, leaving 14 bases between them. The CDR3 totals 13 residues. Germline loops: CDR1 SGHTA, CDR2 FQGNSA. The chain's CDR3 is CASSPSGTIEQFF. DNA for the CDR3: TGTGCCAGCAGCCCTAGTGGCACGATTGAGCAGTTCTTC. Complete variable domain (other parts from reference TRBV7-2 and TRBJ2-1): GAGVSQSPSNKVTEKGKDVELRCDPISGHTALYWYRQSLGQGLEFLIYFQGNSAPDKSGLPSDRFSAERTGGSVSTLTIQRTQQEDSAVYLCASSPSGTIEQFFGPGTRLTVL.

V is TRBV5-1 and J is TRBJ1-6; TRBD1 agrees at 7 bases. Trimming took 6 bases from V and 5 from J; bases not matched to a gene: 5. The length of the CDR3 is 14 residues. Germline-derived CDR1 and CDR2 are SGHRS and YFSETQ. The CDR3 nucleotides are TGCGCCAGCACCCGGGACAGAAATAATTCACCCCTCCACTTT. Its translation is CASTRDRNNSPLHF. Complete variable domain (other parts from reference TRBV5-1 and TRBJ1-6): KAGVTQTPRYLIKTRGQQVTLSCSPISGHRSVSWYQQTPGQGLQFLFEYFSETQRNKGNFPGRFSGRQFSNSRSEMNVSTLELGDSALYLCASTRDRNNSPLHFGNGTRLTVT.

For this clonotype: A clone one base away is much larger, so this may be a read error. The rearrangement joins TRBV6-5 to TRBJ2-2; D perhaps matches TRBD2 (5 bases). Germline-derived CDR1 and CDR2 are MNHEY and SVGAGI. The length of the CDR3 is 12 residues. The CDR3 protein is CASRPRTGELSF. The CDR3 nucleotides are TGTGCCAGCAGGCCGAGGACCGGGGAGCTGTCTTTT.

In its sample, this clonotype was seen many times. The chain has TRBV7-8 and TRBJ2-5; a possible D gene is TRBD1 (6 bases). The CDR3 runs 15 residues. The germline gives CDR1 SGHVS, CDR2 FQNEAQ. Trimming left V 2 bases short and J 7 bases short, with 17 bases between. CDR3: CASSLFSRGDRTQYF. CDR3 bases: TGTGCCAGCAGCTTATTTTCCAGGGGTGATCGGACCCAGTACTTC. Drawing the rest from reference TRBV7-8 and TRBJ2-5, the complete variable domain is GAGVSQSPRYKVAKRGQDVALRCDPISGHVSLFWYQQALGQGPEFLTYFQNEAQLDKSGLPSDRFFAERPEGSVSTLKIQRTQQEDSAVYLCASSLFSRGDRTQYFGPGTRLLVL.

This clonotype was counted a few times. The DNA of the CDR3 is TGTGCCAGCAGCTCCAACAGGGGTAGCACTGAAGCTTTCTTT. The encoded protein is CASSSNRGSTEAFF. The rearrangement links TRBV7-2 to TRBJ1-1, with 7 bases fitting TRBD1. The CDR3 totals 14 residues. V was clipped by 4 bases and J by 4 bases; unmatched bases: 6. CDR1 is SGHTA and CDR2 is FQGNSA in the germline V gene.

This clonotype has more than one count but fewer than ten. This rearrangement joins TRBV5-6 to TRBJ2-5; a weak D match, TRBD2 (7 bases). CDR1 is SGHDT, CDR2 YYEEEE, per germline. CDR3 size: 14 residues. Between the trimmed V and J ends, which lost 4 bases and 5 bases, there was a span of 15 bases. In DNA form, the CDR3 reads TGTGCCAGCAGCCCCGATTGGGGGGGCGAGACCCAGTACTTC. The encoded protein is CASSPDWGGETQYF.

CDR3 coding DNA: TGTGCCAGCAGCGTAAACCCAGGGGACACTGAAGCTTTCTTT. Translated, it gives CASSVNPGDTEAFF. The chain combines TRBV9 with TRBJ1-1, with a tentative D call TRBD1 (6 bases). The CDR3 is 14 residues long. The germline V gene encodes CDR1 SGDLS and CDR2 YYNGEE. V dropped 1 base and J dropped 3 bases, with 10 bases sitting between them.

The chain recombines TRBV27 with TRBJ2-5, with 9 bases identical to TRBD1. In germline, CDR1 is MNHEY, CDR2 SMNVEV (reference sequence). The CDR3 covers 16 residues. The V gene end was trimmed by 2 bases and the J gene end by 6 bases; junction bases not matched to a gene: 10. The CDR3, as DNA: TGTGCCAGCAGTTTAAGCCCGGGACAGGGTGGGAAGACCCAGTACTTC. It is translated as CASSLSPGQGGKTQYF.

This clonotype came up a few times. The chain combines TRBV5-1 with TRBJ2-3, with D perhaps TRBD2 (6 bases). Trimming stripped 0 bases from V and 4 bases from J, with 15 bases between. The CDR3 has 16 amino acids. Germline V CDR1 and CDR2: SGHRS, YFSETQ. The CDR3 nucleotides are TGCGCCAGCAGCTTGGGAGGGGACCGGAGGGCAGATACGCAGTATTTT. Translated: CASSLGGDRRADTQYF.

This clonotype was counted many times. The V call is TRBV5-1, the J call TRBJ2-5, with 11 bases matching TRBD2. The CDR3 is made up of 14 amino acids. With 5 bases clipped from V and 2 bases from J, the junction kept 2 bases outside the gene matches. From germline, CDR1 is SGHRS and CDR2 YFSETQ. The CDR3 sequence: CASSPSGGQETQYF. The DNA of the CDR3 is TGCGCCAGCAGTCCTAGCGGGGGGCAAGAGACCCAGTACTTC.

This clonotype was observed many times. The J gene is TRBJ1-2, the V gene TRBV9, with TRBD1 matching over 8 bases. The germline CDR1 and CDR2 sequences are SGDLS and YYNGEE. Trimming cost V 1 base and J 4 bases; bases outside gene matches: 6. This CDR3 is built from 15 residues. CDR3 amino acids: CASSVTGQGSYGYTF. The DNA of the CDR3 is TGTGCCAGCAGCGTAACTGGACAGGGTAGCTATGGCTACACCTTC.

The chain is built from TRBV29-1 and TRBJ2-5; possibly TRBD2 for D (5 bases). Germline loops: CDR1 SQVTM, CDR2 ANQGSEA. The V end lost 1 base, the J end lost 5 bases, and 11 bases lay between the germline ends. The length of the CDR3 is 13 residues. As DNA, the CDR3 is TGCAGCGTTGAAGGCCTAGCTAGGGAGACCCAGTACTTC. This encodes CSVEGLARETQYF.

This clonotype was detected only a few times. The chain has TRBV6-1 and TRBJ1-2; TRBD1 matches 8 bases. CDR3 length: 15 amino acids. V dropped 6 bases and J dropped 4; count of bases not matched to a gene: 10. Per germline, CDR1 MNHNS and CDR2 SASEGT. The CDR3 loop reads CASSKQTGVGYGYTF. CDR3 in DNA: TGTGCCAGCAGCAAACAGACAGGGGTGGGCTATGGCTACACCTTC.

The V and J genes are TRBV12-5 and TRBJ2-1; 11 positions agree with TRBD2. The V and J ends lost 6 bases and 0 bases, in that order; junction bases with no gene match: 7. CDR3 length: 17 residues. Germline V gene sequence: CDR1 LGHNT, CDR2 FRNRAP. CDR3 amino acids: CASGTRLAGSSYNEQFF. The CDR3 region has the DNA TGTGCTAGTGGCACCCGACTAGCGGGGAGCTCCTACAATGAGCAGTTCTTC.

This chain uses TRBV7-3 with TRBJ2-1; unclear D gene. Per germline, CDR1 SGHTA and CDR2 FQGTGA. Trimming cost V 1 base and J 6 bases, with 10 bases left between them. The CDR3 runs to 14 residues. Here the CDR3 reads CASSLSSRGNEQFF. The CDR3 DNA reads as TGTGCCAGCAGCTTAAGTTCTCGAGGCAATGAGCAGTTCTTC.

This clonotype came up a few times. This rearrangement joins TRBV2 to TRBJ1-1; 7 bases are a match to TRBD1. The CDR3 spans 13 residues. Germline assignment: CDR1 SNHLY and CDR2 FYNNEI. With 4 bases clipped from V and 7 bases from J, the junction kept 6 bases outside the gene matches. CDR3 residues: CASSVTGTVEAFF. CDR3 sequence (DNA): TGTGCCAGCAGTGTCACCGGGACAGTTGAAGCTTTCTTT. Looking up the rest from reference TRBV2 and TRBJ1-1 gives the full variable domain: EPEVTQTPSHQVTQMGQEVILRCVPISNHLYFYWYRQILGQKVEFLVSFYNNEISEKSEIFDDQFSVERPDGSNFTLKIRSTKLEDSAMYFCASSVTGTVEAFFGQGTRLTVV.